This T cell receptor (beta chain) came from a study of a mutant IDH1 vaccine in newly diagnosed glioma. Overall study: Investigators started vaccination 4-6 weeks after radiotherapy alone, or with temozolomide cycles.

The germline CDR1 and CDR2 sequences are LGHNA and YNFKEQ. The CDR3 is 11 residues long. Trimming pared 6 bases from V and 0 bases from J, leaving 2 bases between. As to this clone: Its antigen is currently unknown.

Stated time point: week 23, last vaccination. Vaccination comprised doses that each held 300 ug of mutant IDH1 20-mer peptide, plus topical imiquimod. Generated by immunoSEQ multiplex PCR, the TCRdb table keeps only in-frame clones and is missing some. This sample yields 52,000 or so clones, of which around 80% are seen a single time; approximately 8.2% belongs to the top ten. This sequence was found in a woman aged 40 to 50 with glioma. Some clones in this sample may be carry-over from other donors' samples. The V call is TRBV4-2, the J call TRBJ1-2, with D unclear. Material: PBMCs, obtained from a glioma patient whose treatment included an IDH1 peptide vaccine. CDR3 region: CASRANYGYTF. CDR3 DNA sequence: TGTGCCAGCAGGGCTAACTATGGCTACACCTTC.